The 18 T cell receptor beta chains below were found in one sample sequenced in a study of radiation and T cells in renal cell carcinoma (dated by TCRdb to 2018 to 2020). This specimen's time point label, interpreted: tumor resected at nephrectomy. The sample's treatment or condition label, in plain terms: treatment-naive control, cytoreductive nephrectomy. The protocol used for the library was the immunoSEQ multiplex PCR assay. TCRdb re-hosts the immuneACCESS table, in-frame sequences only. Its copies lack some clones; in the studies checked, an unresolved V gene accounts for under half of them, and the cause for the rest is not known. Within this sample are 15,000 or so clones, with just over 55% of them counted one time only. In total, the top ten clones hold around 13% of the sample. Sample: tumor tissue, taken from a patient whose treatment was nephrectomy without radiotherapy. The receptors were gathered from a man aged 50 or older with renal cell carcinoma.

V gene TRBV29-1 combines with J gene TRBJ2-7; 9 nucleotides line up with TRBD2. Germline assignment: CDR1 SQVTM and CDR2 ANQGSEA. The CDR3 loop spans 14 amino acids. V lost 4 bases and J lost 4; bases outside the gene matches: 8. CDR3 nucleotides: TGCAGCGTTGTATCAGCGGGGGGTCGATACGAGCAGTACTTC. Its translation: CSVVSAGGRYEQYF.

The chain recombines TRBV7-9 with TRBJ1-2, with 7 bases fitting TRBD1. With 5 bases clipped from V and 4 bases from J, the junction kept 10 bases outside the gene matches. The CDR3 runs to 15 residues. Germline CDR1 is SEHNR and CDR2 is FQNEAQ (reference sequence). CDR3 protein: CASSAGQAPAYGYTF. CDR3 DNA sequence: TGTGCCAGCAGCGCCGGACAGGCGCCCGCCTATGGCTACACCTTC.

The rearrangement uses TRBV10-3 and TRBJ1-1; TRBD1 matches 8 bases. CDR1 is ENHRY, CDR2 SYGVKD, per germline. Unmatched junction bases numbered 8, after V lost 7 bases and J lost 4 bases. The CDR3 consists of 14 residues. The CDR3 here is CAITTGARGTEAFF. The CDR3 nucleotides read TGTGCCATCACGACAGGGGCCCGGGGCACTGAAGCTTTCTTT.

CDR3: CAWSLTLYPGASEQYF. The CDR3 region has the DNA TGTGCCTGGAGCCTTACACTATACCCGGGGGCTTCTGAGCAGTACTTC. The chain joins TRBV30 to TRBJ2-7; D tentatively fits TRBD1 or TRBD2 (6 bases each). Germline V CDR1 and CDR2: GTSNPN, SVGIG (reference sequence). The V and J ends lost 3 bases and 7 bases respectively, with 25 bases between them. There are 16 residues in the CDR3.

The CDR3 spells CSASNYEQYF. For the CDR3, the DNA is TGCAGTGCGAGTAATTACGAGCAGTACTTC. The J gene is TRBJ2-7, the V gene TRBV20-1, with no clear D. Trimming pared 6 bases from V and 4 bases from J, leaving 7 bases between. The germline gives CDR1 DFQATT, CDR2 SNEGSKA (reference sequence). The CDR3 runs to 10 residues.

The chain uses TRBV21-1 and TRBJ2-7; TRBD1, the table's D call, lacks a check against the DNA. TRBV21-1 is a known pseudogene. The CDR3 is 19 residues long. This chain's CDR3 is CASSGPGQGSWKSSYEQYF. The CDR3 region has the DNA TGTGCCAGCAGCGGGCCGGGACAGGGGTCTTGGAAGAGCTCCTACGAGCAGTACTTC.

The V gene is TRBV7-2, the J gene TRBJ2-1; TRBD2 matches at 8 bases. This CDR3 contains 15 residues. Germline CDR1 is SGHTA and CDR2 is FQGNSA. V shed 5 bases, J shed 3 bases, and the junction held 6 bases outside the gene matches. CDR3 sequence reads: CASSPSGTSYNEQFF. CDR3 coding DNA: TGTGCCAGCAGCCCCAGTGGGACTAGCTACAATGAGCAGTTCTTC.

This clone was seen a handful of times. This chain uses TRBV27 with TRBJ1-5, with D perhaps matching TRBD1 (5 bases). The CDR3 has 13 residues. CDR1 MNHEY and CDR2 SMNVEV come from the germline V gene (reference sequence). V lost 4 bases and J lost 8, with 12 bases in between. In DNA, the CDR3 is TGTGCCAGCAGTTGGGGCCCCGTGGAGCCCCAGCATTTT. It is translated as CASSWGPVEPQHF.

This clone was detected a few times. The rearrangement uses TRBV6-5 and TRBJ2-7; tentatively, D is TRBD1 (6 bases). Per germline, CDR1 MNHEY and CDR2 SVGAGI. CDR3 length equals 13 residues. V lost 2 bases to trimming and J lost 4 bases, with 9 bases between them. CDR3 coding DNA: TGTGCCAGCAGTTACGGACAGACTTACGAGCAGTACTTC. As protein: CASSYGQTYEQYF.

The rearrangement links TRBV5-1 to TRBJ1-5, with unresolved D. This CDR3 comprises 14 residues. The germline CDR1 and CDR2 sequences are SGHRS and YFSETQ. The V and J ends lost 2 bases and 2 bases respectively, with 8 bases between them. This CDR3 reads CASSFQGGNQPQHF. The CDR3 DNA is TGCGCCAGCAGCTTTCAAGGAGGCAATCAGCCCCAGCATTTT.

This rearrangement joins TRBV30 to TRBJ1-1; 10 bases line up with TRBD1. CDR3 length: 13 amino acids. Germline values: CDR1 GTSNPN, CDR2 SVGIG (reference sequence). The V segment lost 4 bases and the J segment 5 bases; nucleotides outside the gene matches: 4. CDR3 protein: CAWNKDRGTEAFF. The CDR3 region has the DNA TGTGCCTGGAATAAGGACAGGGGGACTGAAGCTTTCTTT.

V gene TRBV5-1 combines with J gene TRBJ2-7, with D perhaps TRBD1 or TRBD2 (5 bases each). The CDR3 has 15 amino acids. Per the germline V gene, CDR1 is SGHRS and CDR2 is YFSETQ. V gave up 4 bases and J gave up 2 bases, with 16 bases separating them. For the CDR3, the DNA is TGCGCCAGCAGCAAACAGGATGACGGGGCCTACGAGCAGTACTTC. It is translated as CASSKQDDGAYEQYF.

The rearrangement links TRBV30 to TRBJ1-1; D remains unclear. The CDR3 has 12 amino acids. Per germline, CDR1 GTSNPN and CDR2 SVGIG (reference sequence). Trimming cost V 7 bases and J 4 bases, with 13 bases left between them. The CDR3 DNA sequence: TGTGCCTACAGACCCTGGGGCACTGAAGCTTTCTTT. This translates into CAYRPWGTEAFF.

This clone was recorded a few times. One end of the junction varies from germline; a read error may be responsible. CDR3 loop: CSVEHQTGVF. The CDR3 coding sequence is TGCAGCGTTGAGCATCAAACCGGGGTCTTC. This rearrangement joins TRBV29-1 to TRBJ1-2; D is unclear. CDR1 and CDR2 from the germline V gene are SQVTM and ANQGSEA. The CDR3 loop spans 10 amino acids.

In its sample, this clone was seen a few times. This sequence joins TRBV7-7 and TRBJ1-1; D ambiguous. Germline CDR1 is SSHAT and CDR2 is FNYEAQ (reference sequence). Trimming shortened V by 1 base and J by 7 bases, and 10 bases separated the two germline ends. This CDR3 spans 13 amino acids. The CDR3 bases are TGTGCCAGCAGCTTAGTTTCGGGAGGTGAAGCTTTCTTT. Amino acid sequence: CASSLVSGGEAFF. The full variable domain, in which reference TRBV7-7 and TRBJ1-1 provide the parts outside the CDR3, is GAGVSQSPRYKVTKRGQDVTLRCDPISSHATLYWYQQALGQGPEFLTYFNYEAQPDKSGLPSDRFSAERPEGSISTLTIQRTEQRDSAMYRCASSLVSGGEAFFGQGTRLTVV.

The chain has TRBV6-5 and TRBJ1-6; no reliable D call. The germline V gene encodes CDR1 MNHEY and CDR2 SVGAGI. Between the trimmed V and J ends, which lost 5 bases and 7 bases, there was a span of 15 bases. The CDR3 runs 15 residues. CDR3 nucleotides: TGTGCCAGCAGTCCAAGACACGGAGTCAATTCACCCCTCCACTTT. This gives the protein CASSPRHGVNSPLHF.

The chain employs TRBV6-6 and TRBJ2-7, with unresolved D. Deletions cut 5 bases from V and 4 bases from J, with 9 bases between. Per germline, CDR1 MNHNY and CDR2 SVGAGI (reference sequence). This CDR3 contains 12 residues. CDR3 sequence (DNA): TGTGCCAGCAGTCCGTCCGTTTACGAGCAGTACTTC. This gives the protein CASSPSVYEQYF.

J is TRBJ1-1 and V is TRBV7-2; D gene uncertain. The germline V and J ends were trimmed by 1 base and 6 bases, with 9 bases remaining between them. CDR1 SGHTA and CDR2 FQGNSA come from the germline V gene. The CDR3 has 13 residues. CDR3 nucleotide sequence: TGTGCCAGCAGCTTAGAATTACGAGCTGAAGCTTTCTTT. It specifies CASSLELRAEAFF.